This T cell receptor (beta chain) is from a study of blood T cell repertoires in COVID-19. Study at large: Italy, Spain and the United States were the sources of the convalescent and acute COVID-19 samples. Sources were T cells, B-cell-depleted T cells, or PBMCs; the material itself was cDNA or gDNA.

In the study's own analysis: Using reference gene primer amplification, nucleated cell counts were estimated. The assay was immunoSEQ multiplex PCR, and TCRdb's table has in-frame clones only and misses some. That table furnishes V, J and clone size, whereas the DNA furnished D and trimming. This table has around 200,000 clones, around 84% appearing once. With V trimmed by 4 bases and J by 5 bases, 14 bases remained unmatched. Germline V gene data show CDR1 as SGHRS and CDR2 as YFSETQ. This CDR3 comprises 18 residues. The receptor was isolated from a man aged 40-49 years with active or convalescent COVID-19. This rearrangement joins TRBV5-1 to TRBJ1-6, with 8 bases aligning to TRBD1. Sample: peripheral blood. Here the CDR3 reads CASSPGTGIGMNNSPLHF. CDR3 nucleotides: TGCGCCAGCAGCCCCGGGACAGGTATAGGCATGAATAATTCACCCCTCCACTTT.